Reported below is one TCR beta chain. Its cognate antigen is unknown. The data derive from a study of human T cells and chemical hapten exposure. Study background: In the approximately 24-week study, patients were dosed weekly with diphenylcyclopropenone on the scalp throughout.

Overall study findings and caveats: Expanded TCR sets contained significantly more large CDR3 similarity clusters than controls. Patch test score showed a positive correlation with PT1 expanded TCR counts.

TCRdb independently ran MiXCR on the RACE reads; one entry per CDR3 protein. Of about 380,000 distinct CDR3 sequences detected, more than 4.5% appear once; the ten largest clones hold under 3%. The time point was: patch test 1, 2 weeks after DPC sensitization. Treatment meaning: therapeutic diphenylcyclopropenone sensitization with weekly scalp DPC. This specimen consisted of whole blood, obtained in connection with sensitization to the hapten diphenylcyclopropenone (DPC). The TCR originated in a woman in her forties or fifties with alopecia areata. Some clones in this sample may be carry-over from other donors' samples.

The CDR3 sequence: CSAGGRSTDTQYF. CDR3 coding DNA: TGCAGCGCCGGGGGGCGTAGCACAGATACGCAGTATTTT. The V gene is TRBV29-1, the J gene TRBJ2-3; TRBD2 might be the D (7 bases). The germline V gene encodes CDR1 SQVTM and CDR2 ANQGSEA. The V end lost 7 bases, the J end lost 0 bases, and 11 bases lay between the germline ends. The CDR3 consists of 13 residues.